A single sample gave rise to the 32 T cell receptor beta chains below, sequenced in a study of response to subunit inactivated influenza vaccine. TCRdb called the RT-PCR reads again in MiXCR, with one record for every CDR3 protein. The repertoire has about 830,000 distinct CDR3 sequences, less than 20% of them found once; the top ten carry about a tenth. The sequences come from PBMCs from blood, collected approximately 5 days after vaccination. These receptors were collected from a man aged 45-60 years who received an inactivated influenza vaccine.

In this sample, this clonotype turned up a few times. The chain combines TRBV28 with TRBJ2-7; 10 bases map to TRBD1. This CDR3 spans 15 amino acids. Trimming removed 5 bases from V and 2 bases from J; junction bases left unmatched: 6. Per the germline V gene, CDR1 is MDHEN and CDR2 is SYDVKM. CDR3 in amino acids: CASSPSTGGPYEQYF. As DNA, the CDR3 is TGTGCCAGCAGTCCATCGACAGGGGGCCCCTACGAGCAGTACTTC.

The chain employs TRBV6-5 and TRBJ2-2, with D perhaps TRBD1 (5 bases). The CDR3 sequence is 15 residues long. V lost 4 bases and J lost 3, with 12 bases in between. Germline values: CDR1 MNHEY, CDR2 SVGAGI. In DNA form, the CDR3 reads TGTGCCAGCAGTTTACGCGACAGTTACACCGGGGAGCTGTTTTTT. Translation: CASSLRDSYTGELFF.

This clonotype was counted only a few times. CDR3 region: CASSAAGTGGSYEQYF. For the CDR3, the DNA is TGTGCCAGCAGTGCCGCCGGGACAGGGGGCTCCTACGAGCAGTACTTC. This sequence joins TRBV12-3 or TRBV12-4 and TRBJ2-7; 11 nucleotides align to TRBD1. J lost 0 bases, V lost 5 bases, and 6 bases had no gene match. This CDR3 region has 16 residues.

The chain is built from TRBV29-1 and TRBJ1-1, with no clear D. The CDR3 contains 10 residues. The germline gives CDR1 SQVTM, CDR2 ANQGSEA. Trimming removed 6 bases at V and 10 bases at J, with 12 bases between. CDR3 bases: TGCAGCGTATTCCGGGAGATAGCTTTCTTT. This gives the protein CSVFREIAFF.

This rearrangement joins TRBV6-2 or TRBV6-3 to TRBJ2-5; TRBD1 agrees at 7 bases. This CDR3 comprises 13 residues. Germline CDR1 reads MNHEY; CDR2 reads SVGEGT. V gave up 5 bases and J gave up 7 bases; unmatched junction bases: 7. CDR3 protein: CASSPETGLTQYF. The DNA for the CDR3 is TGTGCCAGCAGTCCCGAGACAGGGTTGACCCAGTACTTC.

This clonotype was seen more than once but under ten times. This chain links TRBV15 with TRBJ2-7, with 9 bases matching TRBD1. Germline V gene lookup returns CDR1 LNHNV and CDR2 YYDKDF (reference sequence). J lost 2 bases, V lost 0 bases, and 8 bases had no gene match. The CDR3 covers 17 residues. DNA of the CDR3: TGTGCCACCAGCAGAGATCGCGGACAGGGGAGGACCTACGAGCAGTACTTC. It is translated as CATSRDRGQGRTYEQYF.

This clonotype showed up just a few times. The CDR3, as DNA: TGTGCCAGCAAGAAGTGGGGAGAGACCCAGTACTTC. Translating it yields CASKKWGETQYF. This chain links TRBV12-3 or TRBV12-4 with TRBJ2-5; D is uncertain. V lost 7 bases and J 4 bases, leaving 10 bases between the germline ends. This CDR3 contains 12 residues.

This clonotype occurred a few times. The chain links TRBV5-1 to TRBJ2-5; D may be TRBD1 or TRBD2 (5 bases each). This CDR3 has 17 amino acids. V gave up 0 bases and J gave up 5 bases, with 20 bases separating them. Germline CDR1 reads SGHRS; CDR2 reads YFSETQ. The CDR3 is CASSLAPGPLGGETQYF. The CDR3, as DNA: TGCGCCAGCAGCTTGGCCCCGGGACCCCTGGGTGGGGAGACCCAGTACTTC.

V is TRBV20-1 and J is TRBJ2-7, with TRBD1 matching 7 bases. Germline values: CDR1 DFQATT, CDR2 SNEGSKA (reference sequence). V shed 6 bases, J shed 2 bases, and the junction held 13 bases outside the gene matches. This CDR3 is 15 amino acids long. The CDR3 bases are TGCAGTGCCATTCCCATCAGAACAGGGGCCTACGAGCAGTACTTC. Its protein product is CSAIPIRTGAYEQYF.

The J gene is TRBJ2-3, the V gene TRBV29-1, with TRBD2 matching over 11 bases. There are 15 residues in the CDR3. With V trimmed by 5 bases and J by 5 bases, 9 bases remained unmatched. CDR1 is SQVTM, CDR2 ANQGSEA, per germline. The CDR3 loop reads CSVRPGLAALDTQYF. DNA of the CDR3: TGCAGCGTTCGACCGGGACTAGCGGCTCTAGATACGCAGTATTTT.

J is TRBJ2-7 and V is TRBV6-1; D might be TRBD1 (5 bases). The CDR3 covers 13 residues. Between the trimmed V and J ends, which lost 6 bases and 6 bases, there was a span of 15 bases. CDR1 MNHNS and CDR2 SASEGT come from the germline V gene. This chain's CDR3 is CASSHRNGFEQYF. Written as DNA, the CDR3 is TGTGCCAGCAGCCACAGGAATGGTTTCGAGCAGTACTTC.

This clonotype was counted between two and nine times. CDR3 sequence reads: CACLGLAGEGDTQYF. CDR3 DNA sequence: TGTGCCTGCCTGGGACTAGCGGGAGAGGGAGATACGCAGTATTTT. The gene calls are TRBV30 and TRBJ2-3; 14 bases match TRBD2. V was pared by 6 bases and J by 5 bases, with 7 bases of the junction left unmatched. Germline CDR1 is GTSNPN and CDR2 is SVGIG (reference sequence). CDR3 length: 15 residues.

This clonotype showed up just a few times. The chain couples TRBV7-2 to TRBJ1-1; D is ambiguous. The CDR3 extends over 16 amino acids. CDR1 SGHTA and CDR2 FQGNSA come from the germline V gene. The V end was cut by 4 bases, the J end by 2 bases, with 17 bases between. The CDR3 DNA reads TGTGCCAGCAGCTCCGTTGCACGGACTCCTAACACTGAAGCTTTCTTT. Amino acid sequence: CASSSVARTPNTEAFF.

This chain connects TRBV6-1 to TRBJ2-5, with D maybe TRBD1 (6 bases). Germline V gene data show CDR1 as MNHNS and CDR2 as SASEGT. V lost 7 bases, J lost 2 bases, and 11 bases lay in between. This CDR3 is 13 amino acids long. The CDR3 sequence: CASKGQLQETQYF. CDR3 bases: TGTGCCAGCAAAGGACAGCTTCAAGAGACCCAGTACTTC.

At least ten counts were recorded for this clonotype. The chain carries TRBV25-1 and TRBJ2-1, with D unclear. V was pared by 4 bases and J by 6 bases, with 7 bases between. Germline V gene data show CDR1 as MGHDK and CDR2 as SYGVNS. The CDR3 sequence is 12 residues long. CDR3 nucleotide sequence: TGTGCCAGCAGTGTGACAAGCAATGAGCAGTTCTTC. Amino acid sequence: CASSVTSNEQFF.

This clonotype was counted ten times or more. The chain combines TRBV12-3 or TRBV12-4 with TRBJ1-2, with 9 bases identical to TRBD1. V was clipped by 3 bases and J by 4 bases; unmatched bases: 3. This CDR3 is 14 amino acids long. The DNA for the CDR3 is TGTGCCAGCAGTTTCGACAGGGGGGTCTATGGCTACACCTTC. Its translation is CASSFDRGVYGYTF.

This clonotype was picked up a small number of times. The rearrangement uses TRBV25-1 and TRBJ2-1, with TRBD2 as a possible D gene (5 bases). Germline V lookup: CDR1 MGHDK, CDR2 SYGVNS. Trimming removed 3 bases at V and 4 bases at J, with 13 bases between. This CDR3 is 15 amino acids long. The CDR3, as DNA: TGTGCCAGCAGTGATTTAGGTGGACTTTACAATGAGCAGTTCTTC. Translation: CASSDLGGLYNEQFF.

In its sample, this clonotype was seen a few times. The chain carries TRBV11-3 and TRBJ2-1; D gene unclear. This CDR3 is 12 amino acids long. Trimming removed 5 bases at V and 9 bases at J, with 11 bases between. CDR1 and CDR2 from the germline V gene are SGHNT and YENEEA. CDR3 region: CASSPTQGEQFF. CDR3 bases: TGTGCCAGCAGCCCTACTCAAGGTGAGCAGTTCTTC.

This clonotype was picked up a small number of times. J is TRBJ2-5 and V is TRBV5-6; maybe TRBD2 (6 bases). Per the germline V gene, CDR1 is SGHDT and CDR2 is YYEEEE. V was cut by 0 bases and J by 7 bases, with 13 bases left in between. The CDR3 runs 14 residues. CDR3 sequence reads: CASSLVGGSGTQYF. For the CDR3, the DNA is TGTGCCAGCAGCTTGGTGGGGGGATCCGGGACCCAGTACTTC.

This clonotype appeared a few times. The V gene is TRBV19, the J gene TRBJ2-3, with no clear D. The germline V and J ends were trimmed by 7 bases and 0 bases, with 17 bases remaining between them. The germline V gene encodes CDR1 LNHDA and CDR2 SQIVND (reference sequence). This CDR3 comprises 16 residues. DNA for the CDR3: TGTGCCAGTAACGTAGGACGCCGAACTAGCACAGATACGCAGTATTTT. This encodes CASNVGRRTSTDTQYF.

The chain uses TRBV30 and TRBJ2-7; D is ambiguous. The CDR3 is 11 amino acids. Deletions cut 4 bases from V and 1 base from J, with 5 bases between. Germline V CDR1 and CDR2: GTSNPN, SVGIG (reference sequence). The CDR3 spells CAWMGSYEQYF. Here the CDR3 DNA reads TGTGCCTGGATGGGTTCCTACGAGCAGTACTTC. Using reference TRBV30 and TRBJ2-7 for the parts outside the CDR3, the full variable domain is SQTIHQWPATLVQPVGSPLSLECTVEGTSNPNLYWYRQAAGRGLQLLFYSVGIGQISSEVPQNLSASRPQDRQFILSSKKLLLSDSGFYLCAWMGSYEQYFGPGTRLTVT.

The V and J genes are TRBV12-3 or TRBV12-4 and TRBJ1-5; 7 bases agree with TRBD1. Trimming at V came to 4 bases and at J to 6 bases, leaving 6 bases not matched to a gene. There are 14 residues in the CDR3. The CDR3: CASSSPQGFQPQHF. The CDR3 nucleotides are TGTGCCAGCAGTTCACCACAGGGGTTTCAGCCCCAGCATTTT.

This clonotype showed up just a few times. DNA of the CDR3: TGTGCCAGCAGCCCAGGTTCATCTAGCACAGATACGCAGTATTTT. This sequence encodes CASSPGSSSTDTQYF. The rearrangement joins TRBV7-3 to TRBJ2-3; D remains unclear. Between the trimmed V and J ends, which lost 5 bases and 0 bases, there was a span of 12 bases. Germline loops: CDR1 SGHTA, CDR2 FQGTGA. The CDR3 totals 15 residues.

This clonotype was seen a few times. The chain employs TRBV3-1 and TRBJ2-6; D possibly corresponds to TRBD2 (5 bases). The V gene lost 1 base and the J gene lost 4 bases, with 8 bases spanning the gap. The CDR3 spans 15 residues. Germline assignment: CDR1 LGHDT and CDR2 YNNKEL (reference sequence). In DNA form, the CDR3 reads TGTGCCAGCAGCCAAGGAGGGTTAGGGGCCAACGTCCTGACTTTC. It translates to CASSQGGLGANVLTF.

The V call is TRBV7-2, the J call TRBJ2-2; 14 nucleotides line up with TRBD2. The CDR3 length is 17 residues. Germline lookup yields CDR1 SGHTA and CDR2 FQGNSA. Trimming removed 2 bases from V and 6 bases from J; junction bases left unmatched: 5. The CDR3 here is CASSLSGLAGAAGELFF. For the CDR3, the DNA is TGTGCCAGCAGCTTATCGGGACTAGCGGGAGCGGCCGGGGAGCTGTTTTTT. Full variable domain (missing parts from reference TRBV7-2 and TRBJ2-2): GAGVSQSPSNKVTEKGKDVELRCDPISGHTALYWYRQSLGQGLEFLIYFQGNSAPDKSGLPSDRFSAERTGGSVSTLTIQRTQQEDSAVYLCASSLSGLAGAAGELFFGEGSRLTVL.

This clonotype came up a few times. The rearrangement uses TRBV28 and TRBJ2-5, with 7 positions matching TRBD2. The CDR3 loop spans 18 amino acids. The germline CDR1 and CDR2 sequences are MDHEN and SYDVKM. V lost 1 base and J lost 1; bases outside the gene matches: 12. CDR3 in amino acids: CASSLYGEAGVPQETQYF. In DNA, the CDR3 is TGTGCCAGCAGTTTATATGGGGAGGCGGGAGTGCCCCAAGAGACCCAGTACTTC.

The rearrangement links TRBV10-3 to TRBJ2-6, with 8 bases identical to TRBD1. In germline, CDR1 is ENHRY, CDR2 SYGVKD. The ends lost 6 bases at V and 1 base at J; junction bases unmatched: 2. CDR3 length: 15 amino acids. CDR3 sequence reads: CAIRRQGSGANVLTF. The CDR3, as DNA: TGTGCCATCAGAAGACAGGGGTCTGGGGCCAACGTCCTGACTTTC.

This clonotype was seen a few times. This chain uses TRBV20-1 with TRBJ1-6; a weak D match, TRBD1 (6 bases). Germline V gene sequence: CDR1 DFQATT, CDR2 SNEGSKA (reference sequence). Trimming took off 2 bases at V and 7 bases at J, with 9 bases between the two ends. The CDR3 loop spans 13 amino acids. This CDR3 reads CSARLTGNSPLHF. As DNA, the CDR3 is TGCAGTGCTAGATTGACAGGCAATTCACCCCTCCACTTT.

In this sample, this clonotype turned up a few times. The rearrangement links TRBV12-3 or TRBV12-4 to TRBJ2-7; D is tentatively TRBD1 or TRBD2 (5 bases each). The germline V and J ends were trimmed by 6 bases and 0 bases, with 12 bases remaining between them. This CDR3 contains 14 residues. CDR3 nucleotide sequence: TGTGCCAGCAGCCAGGGACGGAACTCCTACGAGCAGTACTTC. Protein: CASSQGRNSYEQYF.

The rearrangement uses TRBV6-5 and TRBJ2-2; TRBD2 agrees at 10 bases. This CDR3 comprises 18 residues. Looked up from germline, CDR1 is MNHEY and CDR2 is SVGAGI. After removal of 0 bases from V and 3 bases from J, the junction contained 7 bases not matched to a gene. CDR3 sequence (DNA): TGTGCCAGCAGTTACTCTAGCGGGGGGCTCGGGGACACCGGGGAGCTGTTTTTT. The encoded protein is CASSYSSGGLGDTGELFF.

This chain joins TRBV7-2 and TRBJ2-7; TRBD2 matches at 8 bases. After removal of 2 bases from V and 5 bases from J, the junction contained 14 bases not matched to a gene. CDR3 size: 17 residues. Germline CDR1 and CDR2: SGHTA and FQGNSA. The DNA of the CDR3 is TGTGCCAGCAGCTTATCTTACCCGCAGCGGGAGCAGCACGAGCAGTACTTC. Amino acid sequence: CASSLSYPQREQHEQYF.

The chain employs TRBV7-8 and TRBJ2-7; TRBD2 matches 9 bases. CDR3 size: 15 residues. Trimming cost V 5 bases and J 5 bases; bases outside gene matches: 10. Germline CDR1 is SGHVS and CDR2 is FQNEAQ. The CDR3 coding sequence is TGTGCCAGCAGCGCCAGACTAGCGGAGGTCAACGAGCAGTACTTC. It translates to CASSARLAEVNEQYF.